These 17 T cell receptor beta chains originate from one sample sequenced in a study of blood T cell repertoires in COVID-19. Profiling relied on immunoSEQ multiplex PCR, and the TCRdb table lists in-frame clones only, not all of them. The sample records under 200,000 clones, 80% to 90% being singletons. The sequencing input was peripheral blood. The receptors here all came from a man aged 60 to 75 with acute or convalescent COVID-19.

Concerning this clone itself: This sample includes further DNA sequences coding for the same CDR3. V gene TRBV27 combines with J gene TRBJ2-7, with TRBD2 as a possible D gene (6 bases). The CDR3 covers 15 residues. Trimming took 6 bases from V and 2 from J, leaving 17 bases between them. The germline V gene has CDR1 MNHEY and CDR2 SMNVEV (reference sequence). CDR3 region: CASRTYRDSPYEQYF. The CDR3 DNA is TGTGCCAGCAGGACTTACCGGGACTCACCCTACGAGCAGTACTTC.

The gene calls are TRBV4-1 and TRBJ2-7, with 7 nucleotides matching TRBD2. The ends lost 2 bases at V and 6 bases at J; junction bases unmatched: 4. The CDR3 contains 13 residues. Germline-derived CDR1 and CDR2 are MGHRA and YSYEKL. This CDR3 reads CASSQRWGGEQYF. In nucleotides, the CDR3 is TGCGCCAGCAGCCAACGGTGGGGGGGCGAGCAGTACTTC.

The chain has TRBV6-4 and TRBJ2-1, with TRBD1 identical over 7 bases. The germline V gene encodes CDR1 MRHNA and CDR2 SNTAGT. Trimming cost V 8 bases and J 2 bases; bases outside gene matches: 15. This CDR3 contains 17 residues. CDR3 bases: TGTGCCAGCCCTCCGAGATCGACAGGGTCTCCCTACAATGAGCAGTTCTTC. Amino acid sequence: CASPPRSTGSPYNEQFF.

The rearrangement uses TRBV29-1 and TRBJ2-5, with a tentative D call TRBD1 (6 bases). Germline-derived CDR1 and CDR2 are SQVTM and ANQGSEA. The CDR3 covers 12 residues. V lost 7 bases, J lost 6 bases, and 15 bases lay in between. CDR3 in DNA: TGCAGCGGGGGACACGTAGCCCAGACCCAGTACTTC. It specifies CSGGHVAQTQYF.

The chain joins TRBV5-4 to TRBJ1-1, with D perhaps TRBD1 (5 bases). CDR1 SGHNT and CDR2 YYREEE come from the germline V gene (reference sequence). The CDR3 contains 13 residues. Trimming shortened V by 4 bases and J by 3 bases, and 10 bases separated the two germline ends. The CDR3 nucleotides read TGTGCCAGCAGCCCCCCGGGGGACACTGAAGCTTTCTTT. As protein: CASSPPGDTEAFF.

The J gene is TRBJ2-7, the V gene TRBV11-1; D possibly corresponds to TRBD2 (5 bases). The CDR3 length is 13 residues. Germline-derived CDR1 and CDR2 are SGHAT and FQDESV (reference sequence). The V and J ends lost 9 bases and 2 bases respectively, with 14 bases between them. DNA of the CDR3: TGTGCCAGTAAACTCGCGGGTACCTACGAGCAGTACTTC. It encodes CASKLAGTYEQYF.

The chain recombines TRBV10-3 with TRBJ1-2; TRBD1 might be the D (5 bases). V was trimmed by 2 bases and J by 0 bases, leaving 7 bases between them. This CDR3 contains 14 residues. Germline V gives CDR1 ENHRY, CDR2 SYGVKD. For the CDR3, the DNA is TGTGCCATCAGTGAGACGACAGCTAACTATGGCTACACCTTC. Protein: CAISETTANYGYTF.

The genes are TRBV10-3 and TRBJ2-7; 8 positions match TRBD1. Germline lookup yields CDR1 ENHRY and CDR2 SYGVKD. The CDR3 length is 14 residues. Unmatched junction bases numbered 7, after V lost 4 bases and J lost 5 bases. The CDR3 DNA reads TGTGCCATCAGTGGGACAGGGACGGTAAACGAGCAGTACTTC. Its protein product is CAISGTGTVNEQYF.

This CDR3 is CASSPVSESRGSGNTIYF. In DNA form, the CDR3 reads TGTGCCAGCTCACCAGTATCTGAAAGCCGTGGTTCTGGAAACACCATATATTTT. This chain links TRBV18 with TRBJ1-3; D gene uncertain. The V end was cut by 2 bases, the J end by 1 base, with 18 bases between. The CDR3 extends over 18 amino acids. Germline loops: CDR1 KGHSH, CDR2 LQKENI.

The rearrangement joins TRBV28 to TRBJ1-5; the D is unclear. Germline V lookup: CDR1 MDHEN, CDR2 SYDVKM. Trimming shortened V by 5 bases and J by 4 bases, and 6 bases separated the two germline ends. The CDR3 has 12 residues. The CDR3 spells CASSIQNQPQHF. CDR3 nucleotide sequence: TGTGCCAGCAGTATCCAGAATCAGCCCCAGCATTTT. The whole variable domain, filled in from reference TRBV28 and TRBJ1-5, reads DVKVTQSSRYLVKRTGEKVFLECVQDMDHENMFWYRQDPGLGLRLIYFSYDVKMKEKGDIPEGYSVSREKKERFSLILESASTNQTSMYLCASSIQNQPQHFGDGTRLSIL.

This chain links TRBV4-1 with TRBJ1-3; possibly TRBD1 for D (5 bases). CDR1 is MGHRA, CDR2 YSYEKL, per germline. CDR3 length: 18 amino acids. Deletions cut 3 bases from V and 0 bases from J, with 18 bases between. In DNA, the CDR3 is TGCGCCAGCAGCCATCCTGGGGGGACGGCGAGCTCTGGAAACACCATATATTTT. This gives the protein CASSHPGGTASSGNTIYF.

V and J are TRBV3-1 (or the pseudogene TRBV3-2) and TRBJ2-1; TRBD2 matches 9 bases. The CDR3 has 13 amino acids. J gave up 10 bases and V 3 bases, and 4 bases lay outside the gene matches. Per the germline V gene, CDR1 is LGHDT and CDR2 is YNNKEL (reference sequence). This CDR3 reads CASSHLGLAEQFF. The CDR3 DNA sequence: TGTGCCAGCAGCCACCTCGGACTAGCGGAGCAGTTCTTC.

The V and J genes are TRBV2 and TRBJ1-5; 10 bases align to TRBD1. V lost 2 bases to trimming and J lost 11 bases; unmatched junction nucleotides: 9. Per germline, CDR1 SNHLY and CDR2 FYNNEI. The length of the CDR3 is 15 residues. CDR3: CASSELGTGAVAQHF. The CDR3 region has the DNA TGTGCCAGCAGTGAATTGGGGACAGGGGCAGTTGCCCAGCATTTT.

This clone has just a few counts. The CDR3 spells CASSSAGGSVRQINEQFF. The CDR3 nucleotides read TGCGCCAGCAGCTCTGCCGGGGGATCGGTACGACAAATCAATGAGCAGTTCTTC. V gene TRBV5-1 combines with J gene TRBJ2-1; maybe TRBD2 (6 bases). The V gene lost 3 bases and the J gene lost 6 bases, with 25 bases spanning the gap. Looked up from germline, CDR1 is SGHRS and CDR2 is YFSETQ. This CDR3 contains 18 residues.

J is TRBJ1-5 and V is TRBV28, with D perhaps matching TRBD1 (6 bases). V lost 7 bases and J lost 4, with 17 bases in between. The germline V gene encodes CDR1 MDHEN and CDR2 SYDVKM. The CDR3 contains 15 residues. This CDR3 is CASTSQRGWNQPQHF. The CDR3 nucleotides are TGTGCCAGCACCTCGCAGAGGGGGTGGAATCAGCCCCAGCATTTT.

The chain joins TRBV11-2 to TRBJ2-1, with 13 nucleotides matching TRBD2. V dropped 5 bases and J dropped 0; count of bases not matched to a gene: 10. CDR1 is SGHAT and CDR2 is FQNNGV in the germline V gene. This CDR3 spans 19 amino acids. The CDR3 nucleotides read TGTGCCAGCAGCCTTCGCAGGACTAGCGGGAGTGTCTCCTACAATGAGCAGTTCTTC. Encoded protein: CASSLRRTSGSVSYNEQFF.

The chain recombines TRBV30 with TRBJ2-5, with TRBD1 matching 9 bases. CDR1 is GTSNPN, CDR2 SVGIG, per germline (reference sequence). With V trimmed by 3 bases and J by 5 bases, 7 bases remained unmatched. The CDR3 extends over 14 amino acids. The CDR3 is CAWRETGGTETQYF. CDR3 sequence (DNA): TGTGCCTGGAGAGAAACAGGGGGCACGGAGACCCAGTACTTC.